This TCR beta chain was sequenced in a study of blood T cells in healthy people across ages (dated by TCRdb to between 2015 and 2016). About the study as a whole: Template switching captured roughly one uniquely barcoded TCR beta cDNA molecule per two T cells in model experiments. Using deep sequencing normalized with unique cDNA molecular identifiers, the study measured how TCR beta repertoire diversity changes with age. Four age groups were formed from the donors: young (average approximately 15 years), middle-aged (less than 40), aged (around 62) and long-lived (around 80). Donors of different ages were randomly distributed across sequencing lanes to avoid experimental bias. Two additional independent replicas of 1 million unique cDNA reads from the same blood draw were analyzed for two donors (one aged 18 to 30 and one aged 80 or older).

Findings and caveats that apply to the study as a whole: Compared with the aged group, the long-lived group had more naive CD4+ T cells, fewer expanded clones and increased TCR diversity, suggesting age selection. Because donor CMV infection status was unknown, age-related changes in expanded clonotypes were potentially confounded. Estimates of total diversity based on one million sequenced T cells were considered lower bounds and underestimates. A strong correlation was found between observed TCR beta diversity and the percentage of naive T cells measured by flow cytometry. As age increased, observed TCR beta diversity per million T cells dropped in a roughly linear way, and a significant reduction was already evident by age around 41. Bulk unsorted PBMC profiling prevented conclusive comparison of naive and antigen-experienced compartments.

Donors were 40 or so systemically healthy Caucasian individuals from Russia aged roughly 6 to 95 years. Each donor gave around 9 milliliters of peripheral blood, collected into EDTA-treated Vacutainer tubes. Ficoll-Paque density-gradient centrifugation was used to isolate PBMCs, with at least 6 million per sample. Trizol reagent was used to extract total RNA from the PBMCs, yielding at least 5 micrograms per sample. The percentages of naive CD45RAhigh/CD27high T cells were determined by flow cytometry on a PBMC aliquot from every donor. Library preparation used 5' RACE. These reads were obtained on an Illumina HiSeq 2500. A second PCR of about 7 to 12 cycles was run with a J-beta primer mix and a sample-barcoded 5' primer. Each TCR beta cDNA molecule received a unique molecular identifier from a template-switch 5' adaptor carrying 12 random nucleotides. Each sample yielded at least 3 million CDR3-containing paired-end reads. First-strand cDNA was synthesized from all RNA with the Mint cDNA synthesis kit, primed by a TRBC-specific oligonucleotide. Following uracil-DNA glycosylase treatment, all cDNA underwent a first 18-cycle PCR with the universal primers M1SS and BC2_uni_R. In the original analysis: Normalization of each sample was performed by random selection of 1 million high-quality reads, each carrying a distinct molecular identifier. Instead of being binned into consensus sequences, reads with shared molecular identifiers were discarded. MiTCR, with a Q25 quality threshold and the strictest error-elimination algorithm, was used for CDR3 identification, clonotype clustering and error correction. Lower-bound total TCR beta diversity was estimated with a nonparametric unseen species model using Euler transformation. Using fastp at Q25 and MiXCR, TCRdb reprocessed the public reads and kept productive beta chains. Rows merge per CDR3 protein into single entries with the most common DNA and genes. Here the V and J calls rest on TCRdb's processing, not on the authors' analysis. The sample contains over 1,300,000 distinct CDR3 sequences, 59% of them found a single time. 6.5% to 8% of the sample rests with the top ten.

The CDR3 has 14 amino acids, counting the end cysteine and phenylalanine. The only DNA kept is the CDR3, 42 bases in frame from the first base. Germline trimming amounts to 1 base on V and 13 bases on J, with 9 as the count of junction bases outside the gene matches. From a lookup of the germline V gene, CDR1 and CDR2 are LGHNT and FRNRAP. As concerns this clonotype: Its antigen remains undetermined. The record has no base qualities; no much larger clone is one base away.

The sample was blood. The sequence came from a man younger than 30 in good health. In this chain, TRBV12-5 is recombined with TRBJ2-4, with 8 bases in between that match TRBD1. The DNA is TGTGCTAGTGGTTTGGCACAGGCAGGGGGCACGCAGTACTTC. It codes for CASGLAQAGGTQYF.